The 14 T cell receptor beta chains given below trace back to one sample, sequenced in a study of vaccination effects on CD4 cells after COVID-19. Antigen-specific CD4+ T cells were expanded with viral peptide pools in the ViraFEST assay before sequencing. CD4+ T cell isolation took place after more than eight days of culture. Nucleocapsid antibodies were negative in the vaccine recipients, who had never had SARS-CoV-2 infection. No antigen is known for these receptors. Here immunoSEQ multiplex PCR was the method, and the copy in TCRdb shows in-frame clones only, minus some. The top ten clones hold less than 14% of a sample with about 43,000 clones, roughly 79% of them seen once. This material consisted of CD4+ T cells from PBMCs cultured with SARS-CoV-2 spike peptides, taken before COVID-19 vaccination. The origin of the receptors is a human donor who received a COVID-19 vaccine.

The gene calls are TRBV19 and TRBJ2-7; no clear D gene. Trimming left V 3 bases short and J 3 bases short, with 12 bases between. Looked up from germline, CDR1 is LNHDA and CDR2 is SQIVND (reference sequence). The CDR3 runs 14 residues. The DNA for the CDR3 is TGTGCCAGTAGTATTTCAGGCGGCAACTACGAGCAGTACGTC. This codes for CASSISGGNYEQYV.

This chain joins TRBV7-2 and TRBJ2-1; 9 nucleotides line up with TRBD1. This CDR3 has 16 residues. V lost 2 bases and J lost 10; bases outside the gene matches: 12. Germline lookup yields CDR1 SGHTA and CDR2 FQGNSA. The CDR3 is CASSLRRTGGALEQFF. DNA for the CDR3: TGTGCCAGCAGCTTAAGACGCACAGGGGGCGCATTGGAGCAGTTCTTC.

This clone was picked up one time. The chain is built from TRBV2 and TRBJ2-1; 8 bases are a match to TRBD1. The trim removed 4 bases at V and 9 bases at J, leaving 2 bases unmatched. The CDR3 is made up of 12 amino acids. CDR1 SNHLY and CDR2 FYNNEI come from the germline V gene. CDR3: CASSGGTGEQFF. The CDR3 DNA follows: TGTGCCAGCAGTGGCGGGACAGGTGAGCAGTTCTTC.

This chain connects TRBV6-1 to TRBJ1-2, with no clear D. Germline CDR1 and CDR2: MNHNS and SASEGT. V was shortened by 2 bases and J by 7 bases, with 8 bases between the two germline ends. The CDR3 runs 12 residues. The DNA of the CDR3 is TGTGCCAGCAGTGAATCCCAATCTGGCTACACCTTC. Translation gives CASSESQSGYTF.

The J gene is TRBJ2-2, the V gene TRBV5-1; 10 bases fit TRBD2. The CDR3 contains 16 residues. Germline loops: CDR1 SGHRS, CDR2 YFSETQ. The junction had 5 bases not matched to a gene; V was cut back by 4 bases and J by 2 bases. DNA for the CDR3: TGCGCCAGCAGCACCCTAGCGGGGGTAAACACCGGGGAGCTGTTTTTT. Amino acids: CASSTLAGVNTGELFF.

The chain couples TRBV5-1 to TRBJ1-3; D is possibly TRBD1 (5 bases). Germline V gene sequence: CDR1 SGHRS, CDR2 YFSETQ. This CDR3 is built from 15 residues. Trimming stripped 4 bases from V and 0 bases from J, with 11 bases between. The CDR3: CASSRGGSSGNTIYF. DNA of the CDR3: TGCGCCAGCAGCCGGGGGGGGAGCTCTGGAAACACCATATATTTT.

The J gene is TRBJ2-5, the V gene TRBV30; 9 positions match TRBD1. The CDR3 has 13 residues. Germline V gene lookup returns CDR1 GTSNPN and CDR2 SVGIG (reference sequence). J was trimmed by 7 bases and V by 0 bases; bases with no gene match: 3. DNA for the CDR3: TGTGCCTGGAGTGTAAGGACAGGGGTGACCCAGTACTTC. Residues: CAWSVRTGVTQYF.

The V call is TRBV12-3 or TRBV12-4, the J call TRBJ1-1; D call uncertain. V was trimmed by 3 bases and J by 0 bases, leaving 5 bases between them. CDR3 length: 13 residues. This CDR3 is CASSLLLNTEAFF. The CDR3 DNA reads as TGTGCCAGCAGTTTGCTGTTGAACACTGAAGCTTTCTTT.

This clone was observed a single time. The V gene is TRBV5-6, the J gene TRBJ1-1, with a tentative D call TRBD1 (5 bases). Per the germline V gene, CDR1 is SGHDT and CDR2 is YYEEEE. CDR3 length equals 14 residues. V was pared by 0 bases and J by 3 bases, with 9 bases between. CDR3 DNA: TGTGCCAGCAGCTTGGTTCGGGGGGACACTGAAGCTTTCTTT. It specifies CASSLVRGDTEAFF.

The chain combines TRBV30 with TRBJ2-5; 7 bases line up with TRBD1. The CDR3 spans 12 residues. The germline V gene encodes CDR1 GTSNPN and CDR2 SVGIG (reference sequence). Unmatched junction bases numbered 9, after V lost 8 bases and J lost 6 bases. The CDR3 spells CARQGPGKTQYF. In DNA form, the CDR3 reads TGTGCCCGACAGGGACCGGGAAAGACCCAGTACTTC.

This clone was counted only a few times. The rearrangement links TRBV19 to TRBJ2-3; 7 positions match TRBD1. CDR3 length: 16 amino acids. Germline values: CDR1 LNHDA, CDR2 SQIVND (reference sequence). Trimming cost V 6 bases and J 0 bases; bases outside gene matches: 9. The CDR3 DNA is TGTGCCAGTAGGCTCGGACAGGCCTTAAGCACAGATACGCAGTATTTT. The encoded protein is CASRLGQALSTDTQYF.

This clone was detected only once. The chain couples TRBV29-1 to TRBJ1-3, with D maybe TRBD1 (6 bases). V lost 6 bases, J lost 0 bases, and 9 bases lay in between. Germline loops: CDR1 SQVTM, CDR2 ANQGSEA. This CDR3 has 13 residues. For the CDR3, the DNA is TGCAGCGTCGGGACAAACTCTGGAAACACCATATATTTT. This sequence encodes CSVGTNSGNTIYF.

Here the CDR3 DNA reads TGCGCCAGCAGCAAACGAGAGGAGTGGGGAGATGAAAAACTGTTTTTT. It yields the protein CASSKREEWGDEKLFF. This chain joins TRBV4-3 and TRBJ1-4; D gene ambiguous. The germline V gene has CDR1 LGHNA and CDR2 YSLEER. The germline V and J ends were trimmed by 5 bases and 6 bases, with 19 bases remaining between them. The CDR3 sequence is 16 residues long.

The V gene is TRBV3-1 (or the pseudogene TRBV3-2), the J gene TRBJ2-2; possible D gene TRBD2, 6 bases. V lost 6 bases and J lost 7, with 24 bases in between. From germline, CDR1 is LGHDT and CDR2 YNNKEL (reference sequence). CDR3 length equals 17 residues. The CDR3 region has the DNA TGTGCCAGCAGTCCGACTAGAACTGGGGAGAGGAGCGGGGAGCTGTTTTTT. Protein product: CASSPTRTGERSGELFF.